This entry concerns a single T cell receptor (beta chain). Its antigen is unknown. The CDR3 length is 15 residues. Deletions cut 1 base from V and 0 bases from J, with 4 bases between. Germline V gives CDR1 SNHLY, CDR2 FYNNEI. The table came from immunoSEQ multiplex PCR; TCRdb's copy has only in-frame clones and leaves some out. The table records 6,500 to 9,000 clones, about 60% of them present only once. The sample comes from a study of tumor-infiltrating lymphocytes in localized non-small cell lung cancer. Study-level findings and limits: TCRbeta sequencing showed higher T cell infiltration in tumors than uninvolved lung.

The rearrangement links TRBV2 to TRBJ2-6, with D unclear. Input material: uninvolved lung tissue not adjacent to the tumor. The receptor's source is a human donor with non-small cell lung cancer. CDR3 nucleotides: TGTGCCAGCAGTGAAGGAGGCTCTGGGGCCAACGTCCTGACTTTC. It specifies CASSEGGSGANVLTF.